This entry lists 18 T cell receptor beta chains sequenced from one sample in a study of blood T cell repertoires in COVID-19. The protocol was immunoSEQ multiplex PCR, while the TCRdb copy is restricted to in-frame clones and leaves out a portion. The sample records about 75,000 clones, around 89% being singletons. Material: peripheral blood. The receptors originated from a human donor in a cohort sampled during active COVID-19.

The J gene is TRBJ1-1, the V gene TRBV7-8; 8 bases are shared with TRBD1. The junction had 3 bases not matched to a gene; V was cut back by 3 bases and J by 0 bases. The CDR3 totals 15 residues. The germline gives CDR1 SGHVS, CDR2 FQNEAQ. CDR3 sequence (DNA): TGTGCCAGCAGCTTTAGGACAGGGATGAACACTGAAGCTTTCTTT. Protein product: CASSFRTGMNTEAFF.

V usage is TRBV6-1 and J usage is TRBJ1-2; no reliable D call. Germline V lookup: CDR1 MNHNS, CDR2 SASEGT. V was shortened by 0 bases and J by 3 bases, with 14 bases between the two germline ends. The CDR3 spans 16 residues. In nucleotides, the CDR3 is TGTGCCAGCAGTGAAGCGCTTCCAGAACCCTACTATGGCTACACCTTC. Its translation: CASSEALPEPYYGYTF.

The chain recombines TRBV5-1 with TRBJ2-7; D call uncertain. CDR3 length: 15 amino acids. Germline CDR1 reads SGHRS; CDR2 reads YFSETQ. Trimming removed 0 bases at V and 0 bases at J, with 10 bases between. CDR3 sequence (DNA): TGCGCCAGCAGCTTGGGTGGTACGGGCTCCTACGAGCAGTACTTC. Its translation: CASSLGGTGSYEQYF.

This sequence joins TRBV6-4 and TRBJ2-2; 8 bases align to TRBD2. V shed 2 bases, J shed 4 bases, and the junction held 6 bases outside the gene matches. Germline V gene sequence: CDR1 MRHNA, CDR2 SNTAGT. This CDR3 has 16 amino acids. DNA for the CDR3: TGTGCCAGCAGTGACAACCCGGGACTAGTCACCGGGGAGCTGTTTTTT. Its translation is CASSDNPGLVTGELFF.

The rearrangement links TRBV18 to TRBJ2-7; the D gene is possibly TRBD2 (6 bases). Germline loops: CDR1 KGHSH, CDR2 LQKENI. The CDR3 covers 16 residues. Trimming left V 5 bases short and J 0 bases short, with 17 bases between. The CDR3 reads CASSSTRPTSSYEQYF. The CDR3 region has the DNA TGTGCCAGCTCATCGACTAGACCTACCAGCTCCTACGAGCAGTACTTC.

The table lists this clone with a count of one. The chain joins TRBV10-3 to TRBJ2-7; D may be TRBD2 (6 bases). The germline CDR1 and CDR2 sequences are ENHRY and SYGVKD. V was shortened by 4 bases and J by 6 bases, with 13 bases between the two germline ends. The CDR3 contains 13 residues. The CDR3 sequence: CAISGGGLGEQYF. CDR3 sequence (DNA): TGTGCCATCAGTGGTGGAGGGCTTGGCGAGCAGTACTTC.

In this sample, this clone turned up once. The chain links TRBV3-1 (or the pseudogene TRBV3-2) to TRBJ1-1, with D possibly matching TRBD1 (5 bases). The CDR3 contains 14 residues. Trimming cost V 4 bases and J 9 bases, with 18 bases left between them. Germline CDR1 reads LGHDT; CDR2 reads YNNKEL (reference sequence). The CDR3, as DNA: TGTGCCAGCAGCCCATTAGGAGGGGAAGAGAAAGCTTTCTTT. Translating it yields CASSPLGGEEKAFF.

This chain joins TRBV7-7 and TRBJ2-1, with 10 bases identical to TRBD2. CDR1 is SSHAT, CDR2 FNYEAQ, per germline (reference sequence). V dropped 5 bases and J dropped 4; count of bases not matched to a gene: 5. CDR3 length: 15 amino acids. The CDR3 here is CASSRSGGTYNEQFF. The DNA for the CDR3 is TGTGCCAGCAGCCGTAGCGGGGGGACATACAATGAGCAGTTCTTC.

This chain connects TRBV6-5 to TRBJ2-3; 10 bases match TRBD2. CDR3 length: 15 residues. Germline values: CDR1 MNHEY, CDR2 SVGAGI. Unmatched junction bases numbered 8, after V lost 8 bases and J lost 3 bases. For the CDR3, the DNA is TGTGCCAGCCGAGAACTAGCGGGGACTACAGATACGCAGTATTTT. Translating gives CASRELAGTTDTQYF.

The chain employs TRBV21-1 and TRBJ1-3; the table names TRBD1, a call not compared with the DNA. TRBV21-1 is termed a pseudogene. The CDR3 has 15 amino acids. CDR3 loop: CASSRNRNSGNTIYF. In DNA form, the CDR3 reads TGTGCCAGCAGCAGGAACAGGAACTCTGGAAACACCATATATTTT.

V gene TRBV6-6 combines with J gene TRBJ1-2, with D possibly being TRBD1 (5 bases). CDR3 length equals 15 residues. V was trimmed by 4 bases and J by 1 base, leaving 13 bases between them. Germline CDR1 is MNHNY and CDR2 is SVGAGI (reference sequence). DNA for the CDR3: TGTGCCAGCAGTTCCCTACCCCAGGGTAACTATGGCTACACCTTC. Protein: CASSSLPQGNYGYTF.

This chain links TRBV4-1 with TRBJ2-2, with 9 bases matching TRBD2. Germline values: CDR1 MGHRA, CDR2 YSYEKL. CDR3 size: 17 residues. Unmatched junction bases numbered 8, after V lost 2 bases and J lost 4 bases. CDR3 DNA: TGCGCCAGCAGCCAACCGCGGGTAGCGGGGGTCACCGGGGAGCTGTTTTTT. This codes for CASSQPRVAGVTGELFF.

V and J are TRBV19 and TRBJ2-2, with a weak D call TRBD2 (6 bases). The CDR3 is 14 residues long. V was pared by 3 bases and J by 6 bases, with 11 bases between. Germline assignment: CDR1 LNHDA and CDR2 SQIVND (reference sequence). DNA for the CDR3: TGTGCCAGTAGTATTCAGGGCGGGGCCGGGGAGCTGTTTTTT. This sequence encodes CASSIQGGAGELFF.

The chain carries TRBV5-8 and TRBJ2-1; D might be TRBD2 (7 bases). The CDR3 is 15 residues long. Germline CDR1 and CDR2: SGHTS and YDEGEE. Trimming removed 5 bases from V and 0 bases from J, with 12 bases in between. In DNA form, the CDR3 reads TGTGCCAGCAGTTGGGAGGGGGGCTCCTACAATGAGCAGTTCTTC. Protein: CASSWEGGSYNEQFF.

CDR3 amino acids: CASSGFGLAGGQVNTGELFF. The DNA for the CDR3 is TGTGCCAGCAGTGGGTTTGGACTAGCGGGGGGGCAGGTGAACACCGGGGAGCTGTTTTTT. The gene calls are TRBV6-1 and TRBJ2-2, with 15 bases that match TRBD2. CDR1 and CDR2 from the germline V gene are MNHNS and SASEGT. J lost 1 base, V lost 4 bases, and 10 bases had no gene match. There are 20 residues in the CDR3.

The chain is built from TRBV7-6 and TRBJ2-2; D is unclear. In germline, CDR1 is SGHVS, CDR2 FNYEAQ. This CDR3 has 15 residues. Between the trimmed V and J ends, which lost 5 bases and 5 bases, there was a span of 15 bases. The CDR3 region has the DNA TGTGCCAGCAGCCTCGGATTAGACGGGACCGGGGAGCTGTTTTTT. Its protein product is CASSLGLDGTGELFF.

V gene TRBV6-2 or TRBV6-3 combines with J gene TRBJ2-1; 7 bases agree with TRBD2. Trimming took 2 bases from V and 0 from J; bases not matched to a gene: 4. The CDR3 covers 16 residues. Germline CDR1 and CDR2: MNHEY and SVGEGT. The DNA for the CDR3 is TGTGCCAGCAGTTACGAGCGGGAAAGCTCCTACAATGAGCAGTTCTTC. Protein: CASSYERESSYNEQFF.

This clone was seen just once. The genes are TRBV7-2 and TRBJ2-3; the D gene is possibly TRBD2 (7 bases). V lost 1 base and J 14 bases, leaving 19 bases between the germline ends. The CDR3 runs to 14 residues. Germline assignment: CDR1 SGHTA and CDR2 FQGNSA. The CDR3: CASSLVLTGGFRYF. The CDR3 bases are TGTGCCAGCAGCTTAGTTTTGACGGGGGGCTTTCGGTATTTT.